This T cell receptor beta chain was captured in a study of blood T cell repertoires in COVID-19. Study background: T cells, B-cell-depleted T cells, or PBMCs supplied cDNA or gDNA.

This clone was detected a few times. The V gene's germline CDR1 is SGHNT and CDR2 YYREEE (reference sequence). This CDR3 has 15 amino acids. Between the trimmed V and J ends, which lost 0 bases and 7 bases, there was a span of 14 bases. In the original analysis: Amplification of reference gene primers was used by the study to estimate nucleated cell counts. Assay: immunoSEQ multiplex PCR; the TCRdb copy retains only in-frame clones and omits some. V, J and clone size are those of that table, while D and trimming were read from the DNA. This table has about 160,000 clones, approximately 87% appearing once.

Sequencing was performed on peripheral blood. This receptor was obtained from a woman in her 70s with COVID-19, enrolled during active disease. The genes are TRBV5-4 and TRBJ2-4; weak D call: TRBD1 (6 bases). The CDR3 DNA follows: TGTGCCAGCAGCTTGGATCCAGGGGCGAGGAACATTCAGTACTTC. It is translated as CASSLDPGARNIQYF.